This TCR beta chain was retrieved from a study of blood T cell repertoires in COVID-19. Across the study: From the United States, Italy and Spain came samples of acute and convalescent COVID-19. T cells, B-cell-depleted T cells, or PBMCs supplied cDNA or gDNA.

V gave up 5 bases and J gave up 0 bases, with 7 bases separating them. The CDR3 length is 13 residues. Germline loops: CDR1 SGHAT, CDR2 FQNNGV. Original data processing: Nucleated cell number was recorded as an estimate derived from reference gene primer amplification. The assay was immunoSEQ multiplex PCR, and TCRdb's table has in-frame clones only and misses some. Clonal size and the V and J genes are those of that table, whereas D and trimming came from the DNA. The sample lists roughly 150,000 clones, over 75% seen once, with around 14% in the top ten. The chain employs TRBV11-2 and TRBJ1-1; D is ambiguous. This TCR was sampled from a woman aged 40 to 50 with acute or convalescent COVID-19. The specimen sequenced was peripheral blood. The CDR3 DNA reads as TGTGCCAGCAGCCCCTCAGTGAACACTGAAGCTTTCTTT. It is translated as CASSPSVNTEAFF.